Here is one T cell receptor (beta chain) with its context. Its matching antigen is unknown. This sample is part of a study of cytomegalovirus exposure and HLA in healthy donors. Germline CDR1 reads SGHRS; CDR2 reads YFSETQ. The CDR3 contains 15 residues. Trimming left V 1 base short and J 3 bases short, with 13 bases between. Study observations and caveats: Per published reports, the classifier diagnosed cytomegalovirus status with high specificity and sensitivity. Reportedly, a later analysis found an Asian-associated ancestry cluster had fewer N-insertions than the roughly 670-donor mean.

60 Vbeta and 13 Jbeta primers were used in PCR. The protocol was immunoSEQ multiplex PCR, while the TCRdb copy is restricted to in-frame clones and leaves out a portion. The specimen's table records 200,000 to 250,000 clones. This chain connects TRBV5-1 to TRBJ1-1; D is unclear. The origin of this receptor is a girl aged 2 to 10 in good health and CMV-seropositive. The source material was PBMCs. For the CDR3, the DNA is TGCGCCAGCAGCTTGAAGATGAGGGAGGACACTGAAGCTTTCTTT. It is translated as CASSLKMREDTEAFF.